The 21 T cell receptor beta chains in this list originate from one sample, sequenced in a study of T cell repertoires in cytomegalovirus infection. TCRdb processed the reads anew with MiXCR; each CDR3 protein has one entry. The table shows 150,000 to 200,000 distinct CDR3 sequences, with about 20% occurring only once. Sequenced material: PBMCs. Every receptor here comes from a human donor in good health (CMV status not recorded). Some clones in this sample may be carry-over from other donors' samples.

The chain employs TRBV27 and TRBJ2-1, with D hard to call. V dropped 3 bases and J dropped 10 bases, with 13 bases sitting between them. The length of the CDR3 is 13 residues. CDR1 MNHEY and CDR2 SMNVEV come from the germline V gene (reference sequence). CDR3 nucleotides: TGTGCCAGCAGTTTCGACCGGATCGGAGAGCAGTTCTTC. Amino acid sequence: CASSFDRIGEQFF.

This sequence joins TRBV9 and TRBJ2-6; D possibly corresponds to TRBD2 (6 bases). Deletions cut 3 bases from V and 2 bases from J, with 9 bases between. This CDR3 comprises 15 residues. Germline V gene sequence: CDR1 SGDLS, CDR2 YYNGEE. Written as DNA, the CDR3 is TGTGCCAGCAGCGCGGAGGGGACTGGGGCCAACGTCCTGACTTTC. Translated: CASSAEGTGANVLTF.

This clonotype was seen more than once but under ten times. The chain uses TRBV6-2 or TRBV6-3 and TRBJ1-5; unclear D gene. The germline CDR1 and CDR2 sequences are MNHEY and SVGEGT. V shed 0 bases and J shed 3 bases, with 12 bases lying between them. This CDR3 has 16 residues. CDR3 nucleotide sequence: TGTGCCAGCAGTTACTCGGCGACGGGGTACAATCAGCCCCAGCATTTT. This codes for CASSYSATGYNQPQHF.

This clonotype was recorded many times. The rearrangement links TRBV28 to TRBJ2-7; D is uncertain. V gave up 5 bases and J gave up 0 bases, with 11 bases separating them. Germline CDR1 and CDR2: MDHEN and SYDVKM. The CDR3 has 14 amino acids. Written as DNA, the CDR3 is TGTGCCAGCAGTCCGAGTTCTTACTCCTACGAGCAGTACTTC. Translation gives CASSPSSYSYEQYF.

The V call is TRBV20-1, the J call TRBJ2-7; D is undetermined. Germline-derived CDR1 and CDR2 are DFQATT and SNEGSKA (reference sequence). The CDR3 consists of 14 residues. V was clipped by 0 bases and J by 3 bases, with 12 bases between them. The CDR3 spells CSARDTKTVYEQYF. For the CDR3, the DNA is TGCAGTGCTAGAGACACTAAGACCGTCTACGAGCAGTACTTC.

This clonotype was detected ten times or more. The chain couples TRBV7-2 to TRBJ2-5, with D unresolved. Germline-derived CDR1 and CDR2 are SGHTA and FQGNSA. CDR3 length: 12 amino acids. Between the trimmed V and J ends, which lost 1 base and 4 bases, there was a span of 4 bases. CDR3 in DNA: TGTGCCAGCAGCTTAGAGGCAGAGACCCAGTACTTC. Translated: CASSLEAETQYF. Full variable domain (rest looked up from reference TRBV7-2 and TRBJ2-5): GAGVSQSPSNKVTEKGKDVELRCDPISGHTALYWYRQSLGQGLEFLIYFQGNSAPDKSGLPSDRFSAERTGGSVSTLTIQRTQQEDSAVYLCASSLEAETQYFGPGTRLLVL.

The sample holds a few counts of this clonotype. The V call is TRBV28, the J call TRBJ2-1; the match to TRBD2 covers 8 bases. V lost 6 bases to trimming and J lost 7 bases; unmatched junction nucleotides: 14. The CDR3 sequence is 16 residues long. The germline CDR1 and CDR2 sequences are MDHEN and SYDVKM. The CDR3: CASSPSTGTSSNEQFF. CDR3 bases: TGTGCCAGCAGCCCCTCAACCGGGACTAGTAGTAATGAGCAGTTCTTC.

This clonotype was observed many times. The rearrangement uses TRBV7-2 and TRBJ2-2; D is possibly TRBD1 or TRBD2 (5 bases each). In germline, CDR1 is SGHTA, CDR2 FQGNSA. The V end lost 8 bases, the J end lost 6 bases, and 19 bases lay between the germline ends. The CDR3 spans 15 residues. As DNA, the CDR3 is TGTGCCAGCGGGGAGTGGGGACGGACCGCCGGGGAGCTGTTTTTT. Residues: CASGEWGRTAGELFF.

There are a few counts of this clonotype. The chain has TRBV12-3 or TRBV12-4 and TRBJ1-4, with TRBD1 identical over 7 bases. CDR3 size: 14 residues. Trimming cost V 6 bases and J 6 bases; bases outside gene matches: 7. The CDR3 reads CASRKGGSDEKLFF. The CDR3 nucleotides are TGTGCCAGCAGAAAAGGGGGCTCGGATGAAAAACTGTTTTTT.

V usage is TRBV4-3 and J usage is TRBJ1-1; TRBD1 matches 8 bases. Trimming cost V 2 bases and J 0 bases; bases outside gene matches: 5. Germline V gene data show CDR1 as LGHNA and CDR2 as YSLEER. The CDR3 is made up of 16 amino acids. The CDR3 sequence is CASSQTDRGLNTEAFF. The CDR3 nucleotides read TGCGCCAGCAGCCAAACAGACAGGGGTTTGAACACTGAAGCTTTCTTT.

The chain recombines TRBV4-1 with TRBJ2-1; D is unresolved. Per germline, CDR1 MGHRA and CDR2 YSYEKL. CDR3 size: 13 residues. V was pared by 6 bases and J by 4 bases, with 10 bases between. In DNA, the CDR3 is TGCGCCAGCAGTTTGATGAATTACAATGAGCAGTTCTTC. This sequence encodes CASSLMNYNEQFF.

This clonotype was detected many times. The rearrangement uses TRBV28 and TRBJ2-7; D is perhaps TRBD1 (6 bases). The CDR3 sequence is 12 residues long. V lost 5 bases and J 6 bases, leaving 11 bases between the germline ends. From germline, CDR1 is MDHEN and CDR2 SYDVKM. The CDR3 DNA reads TGTGCCAGCAGTAGGGGGTTACGCGAGCAGTACTTC. It codes for CASSRGLREQYF.

This clonotype came up many times. This chain links TRBV7-9 with TRBJ2-7; TRBD2 matches 10 bases. CDR1 is SEHNR, CDR2 FQNEAQ, per germline (reference sequence). Trimming removed 5 bases from V and 1 base from J; junction bases left unmatched: 14. The CDR3 sequence is 18 residues long. CDR3 residues: CASSLSGSGGRISYEQYF. DNA of the CDR3: TGTGCCAGCAGCCTATCCGGTAGCGGGGGGCGCATATCCTACGAGCAGTACTTC.

This clonotype came up many times. The chain recombines TRBV30 with TRBJ2-5, with D perhaps TRBD2 (6 bases). Germline CDR1 reads GTSNPN; CDR2 reads SVGIG (reference sequence). CDR3 length: 13 amino acids. V gave up 2 bases and J gave up 1 base, with 8 bases separating them. The CDR3 protein is CAWSHGSQETQYF. For the CDR3, the DNA is TGTGCCTGGAGTCACGGGAGCCAAGAGACCCAGTACTTC.

The rearrangement uses TRBV11-2 and TRBJ1-2; D is uncertain. V gave up 0 bases and J gave up 8 bases, with 10 bases separating them. The CDR3 sequence is 13 residues long. Germline V gene sequence: CDR1 SGHAT, CDR2 FQNNGV. CDR3 DNA: TGTGCCAGCAGCTTAGATCCCGGGTCCGGCTACACCTTC. Amino acids: CASSLDPGSGYTF.

This chain links TRBV20-1 with TRBJ2-5; D could derive from TRBD1 or TRBD2 (6 bases each). CDR3 length: 13 residues. V lost 3 bases to trimming and J lost 5 bases, with 13 bases between them. Germline lookup yields CDR1 DFQATT and CDR2 SNEGSKA (reference sequence). The CDR3 reads CSARGPGAETQYF. The CDR3 DNA reads TGCAGTGCTAGGGGGCCGGGGGCGGAGACCCAGTACTTC.

CDR3 in amino acids: CSARDLGEQGAATF. CDR3 nucleotide sequence: TGCAGTGCTAGAGATCTAGGGGAACAGGGGGCGGCCACCTTC. The chain combines TRBV20-1 with TRBJ1-2; the match to TRBD1 covers 9 bases. This CDR3 has 14 amino acids. From germline, CDR1 is DFQATT and CDR2 SNEGSKA (reference sequence). J lost 13 bases, V lost 0 bases, and 12 bases had no gene match.

This clonotype was counted between two and nine times. The genes are TRBV19 and TRBJ1-5; 12 bases are shared with TRBD1. Trimming at V came to 3 bases and at J to 6 bases, leaving 3 bases not matched to a gene. This CDR3 region has 15 residues. Per germline, CDR1 LNHDA and CDR2 SQIVND (reference sequence). The CDR3 is CASSMGQGAGQPQHF. The CDR3 DNA follows: TGTGCCAGTAGTATGGGACAGGGGGCGGGTCAGCCCCAGCATTTT.

A word on this clonotype: This may be a read error: a much more frequent sequence differs by one nucleotide. The chain has TRBV6-8 and TRBJ2-7; 7 bases match TRBD1. Germline V gene sequence: CDR1 MNHGY, CDR2 SAAAGT. This CDR3 has 15 residues. CDR3 sequence (DNA): TGTGCCAGCGCCCCCCAACAGGGGATTTCCTACGTGCAGTACTTC. Its protein is CASAPQQGISYVQYF.

This clonotype occurred a few times. V and J are TRBV24-1 and TRBJ2-7; no firm D call. Germline assignment: CDR1 KGHDR and CDR2 SFDVKD. The V end lost 6 bases, the J end lost 0 bases, and 8 bases lay between the germline ends. This CDR3 contains 13 residues. For the CDR3, the DNA is TGTGCCACCAGTAGTGGATTCTCCTACGAGCAGTACTTC. Its translation: CATSSGFSYEQYF.

This clonotype was picked up a small number of times. The J gene is TRBJ1-2, the V gene TRBV10-3; 10 bases map to TRBD1. The CDR3 sequence is 15 residues long. The germline V gene has CDR1 ENHRY and CDR2 SYGVKD. Trimming removed 2 bases from V and 7 bases from J; junction bases left unmatched: 7. The CDR3 coding sequence is TGTGCCATCAGTGAGCAGGGACAGGGGACCAGTGGCTACACCTTC. It yields the protein CAISEQGQGTSGYTF.